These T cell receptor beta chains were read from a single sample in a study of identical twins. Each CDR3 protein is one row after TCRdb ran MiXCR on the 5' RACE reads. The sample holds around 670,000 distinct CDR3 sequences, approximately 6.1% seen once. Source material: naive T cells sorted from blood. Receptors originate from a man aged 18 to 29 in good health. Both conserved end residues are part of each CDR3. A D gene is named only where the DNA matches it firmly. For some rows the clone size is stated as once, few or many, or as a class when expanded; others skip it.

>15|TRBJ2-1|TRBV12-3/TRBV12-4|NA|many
TGTGCCAGCAGTCCTAAAAGTCGGCCGCCGAATGAGCAGTTCTTC
CASSPKSRPPNEQFF
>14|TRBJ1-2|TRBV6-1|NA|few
TGTGCCAGCTCCAACAGTCAATCTAACTATGGCTACACCTTC
CASSNSQSNYGYTF
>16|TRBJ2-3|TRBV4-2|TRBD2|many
TGTGCCAGCAGCCAAGCCCCTAGCGGGAGCACAGATACGCAGTATTTT
CASSQAPSGSTDTQYF
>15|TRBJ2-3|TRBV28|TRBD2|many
TGTGCCAGCAGTTTACAGCGGGAGGGCACAGATACGCAGTATTTT
CASSLQREGTDTQYF
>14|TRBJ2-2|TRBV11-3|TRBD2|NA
TGTGCCAGCAGCCGTTCAGCGGGGATGGGGGAGCTGTTTTTT
CASSRSAGMGELFF
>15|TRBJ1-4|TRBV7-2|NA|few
TGTGCCAGCAGCTTACAAAGAGCAACTAATGAAAAACTGTTTTTT
CASSLQRATNEKLFF
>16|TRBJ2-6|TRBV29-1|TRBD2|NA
TGCAGCGTTCCGACTAGCGGGGTCTCTGGGGCCAACGTCCTGACTTTC
CSVPTSGVSGANVLTF
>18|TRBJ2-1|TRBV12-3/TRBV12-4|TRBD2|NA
TGTGCCAGCAGTTTATCCAATCGGGGACTAGCGAGAAGGAATGAGCAGTTCTTC
CASSLSNRGLARRNEQFF
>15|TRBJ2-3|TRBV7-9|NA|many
TGTGCCAGCAGCTTACCCCGTATCCGCACAGATACGCAGTATTTT
CASSLPRIRTDTQYF
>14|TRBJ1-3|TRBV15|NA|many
TGTGCCACCAGCAGAAAAGTCCCTGGAAACACCATATATTTT
CATSRKVPGNTIYF
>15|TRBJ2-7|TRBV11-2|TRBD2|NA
TGTGCCAGCAGCCCGTTGCGGGAGTCCCCCTACGAGCAGTACTTC
CASSPLRESPYEQYF
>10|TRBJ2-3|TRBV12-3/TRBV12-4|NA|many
TGTGCCAGCAGTTTCAATACGCAGTATTTT
CASSFNTQYF
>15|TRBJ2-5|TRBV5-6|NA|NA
TGTGCCAGCAGCTTGGGGACGGGAAAGGGGGAGACCCAGTACTTC
CASSLGTGKGETQYF
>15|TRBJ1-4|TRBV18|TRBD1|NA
TGTGCCAGCTCAAACGGACAGGCAACTAATGAAAAACTGTTTTTT
CASSNGQATNEKLFF
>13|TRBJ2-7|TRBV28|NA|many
TGTGCCAGCAGTTTAAAGCGGAGCTACGAGCAGTACTTC
CASSLKRSYEQYF
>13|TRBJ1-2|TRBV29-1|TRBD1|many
TGCAGCGTTGCGCAGGGGGCAAACTATGGCTACACCTTC
CSVAQGANYGYTF
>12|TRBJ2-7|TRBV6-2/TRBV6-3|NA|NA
TGTGCCTCCAGAGGTGGGGACGGAGAGCAGTACTTC
CASRGGDGEQYF
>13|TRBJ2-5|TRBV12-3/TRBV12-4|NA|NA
TGTGCCAGCAGTGTAGCACGGCAAGAGACCCAGTACTTC
CASSVARQETQYF
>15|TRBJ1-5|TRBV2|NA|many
TGTGCCAGCAGAGGGGGGGGCAGATCCAATCAGCCCCAGCATTTT
CASRGGGRSNQPQHF
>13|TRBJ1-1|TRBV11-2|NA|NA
TGTGCCAGCAGCTCACCTAGAAGGACTGAAGCTTTCTTT
CASSSPRRTEAFF
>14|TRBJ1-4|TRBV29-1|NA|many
TGCAGCGTTGAAGATCGGGGTTTGAATGAAAAACTGTTTTTT
CSVEDRGLNEKLFF
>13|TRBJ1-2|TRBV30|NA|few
TGTGCCTGGACCCGAAGTCCTAACTATGGCTACACCTTC
CAWTRSPNYGYTF
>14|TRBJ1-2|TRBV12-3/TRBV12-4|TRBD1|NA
TGTGCCAGCAGTGGAGGGGGCGTGGGCTATGGCTACACCTTC
CASSGGGVGYGYTF
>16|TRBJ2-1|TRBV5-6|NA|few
TGTGCCAGCAGCCGAAGCCAGCTAGGGGCCTATGGTGAGCAGTTCTTC
CASSRSQLGAYGEQFF
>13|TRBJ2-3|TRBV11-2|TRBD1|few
TGTGCCAGCAGCGGGGACAGGGTGGTTACGCAGTATTTT
CASSGDRVVTQYF